The rows below give T cell receptor beta chains drawn from one sample of a study of blood T cell repertoires in COVID-19. Libraries were prepared by immunoSEQ multiplex PCR; TCRdb keeps only in-frame clonotypes and omits some of them. The data show around 58,000 clones, with 85% to 90% seen just once and about 12% held by the top ten. Sequencing used peripheral blood. The source is a man aged 60-69 years with active COVID-19. The CDR3 runs from the conserved cysteine through the conserved F or W. The D gene is left open where the match is weak. Some rows have no size entry. The others give once, few or many, or a class for an expanded clone.

J | D | V | size | DNA | CDR3
TRBJ2-7 | TRBD1 | TRBV20-1 | NA | TGCAGTGCTAGTGACAGGGTCGAGCAGTACTTC | CSASDRVEQYF
TRBJ2-5 | NA | TRBV27 | NA | TGTGCCAGCAGTTTATCGCCCCAGGTGACCCAGTACTTC | CASSLSPQVTQYF
TRBJ2-7 | TRBD1 | TRBV7-6 | NA | TGTGCCAGCAGCTTACGACAGGGGCTACGGTACGAGCAGTACTTC | CASSLRQGLRYEQYF
TRBJ2-3 | TRBD1 | TRBV6-5 | NA | TGTGCCAGCAGAGGACAGGGGAGCACAGATACGCAGTATTTT | CASRGQGSTDTQYF
TRBJ2-7 | NA | TRBV25-1 | NA | TGTGCCAGCAGTGAATCTCTCTACGAGCAGTACTTC | CASSESLYEQYF
TRBJ2-3 | TRBD2 | TRBV19 | NA | TGTGCCAGTAGTACCCCCGGGACTAGCGGGACCACAGATACGCAGTATTTT | CASSTPGTSGTTDTQYF
TRBJ2-5 | TRBD2 | TRBV7-8 | NA | TGTGCCAGCAGCTTATGGTATTTTGAGCGGGAGATCGGGGAGACCCAGTACTTC | CASSLWYFEREIGETQYF
TRBJ2-2 | TRBD1 | TRBV10-3 | NA | TGTGCCATCAGTGATCCTGGGCAGGGGGCGATCACCGGGGAGCTGTTTTTT | CAISDPGQGAITGELFF
TRBJ1-5 | NA | TRBV30 | few | TGTGCCTGGAGTGTCTATAGCAATCAGCCCCAGCATTTT | CAWSVYSNQPQHF
TRBJ2-7 | NA | TRBV10-3 | NA | TGTGCCATCAGTGAAATGAGGGGGGGCGAGCAGTACTTC | CAISEMRGGEQYF
TRBJ2-2 | TRBD2 | TRBV6-4 | NA | TGTGCCAGCAGTGCGGCGGGACTAGCGGGAGGGCCCACCGGGGAGCTGTTTTTT | CASSAAGLAGGPTGELFF
TRBJ2-7 | TRBD2 | TRBV10-3 | NA | TGTGCCATCAACCCCGGACTAGCGGGAGGCGAGCAGTACTTC | CAINPGLAGGEQYF
TRBJ2-3 | TRBD1 | TRBV2 | NA | TGTGCCAGCAAAACCGGGACAGAAACAGATACGCAGTATTTT | CASKTGTETDTQYF
TRBJ2-1 | NA | TRBV20-1 | NA | TGCAGTGCTAGTCCCAAGACGAAACTAGTTAGCAATGAGCAGTTCTTC | CSASPKTKLVSNEQFF
TRBJ2-6 | NA | TRBV30 | NA | TGTGCCTGGAGCCCTTTATTCTCTGGGGCCAACGTCCTGACTTTC | CAWSPLFSGANVLTF
TRBJ2-7 | TRBD1 | TRBV12-3/TRBV12-4 | NA | TGTGCCAGCAGTCTCGGACAGGGCTACGAGCAGTACTTC | CASSLGQGYEQYF
TRBJ1-4 | NA | TRBV11-2 | once | TGTGCCAGCAGCTTAGAGAGGATCGGCGAAAAACTGTTTTTT | CASSLERIGEKLFF
TRBJ2-5 | NA | TRBV29-1 | NA | TGCAGCGTTGGGGCAGGGATGAGTGGAGAGACCCAGTACTTC | CSVGAGMSGETQYF
TRBJ2-1 | TRBD1 | TRBV28 | NA | TGTGCCAGCAGTTTCGACAGGGGAAGCGATGAGCAGTTCTTC | CASSFDRGSDEQFF
TRBJ2-1 | NA | TRBV5-6 | NA | TGTGCCAGCAGCTCGGAGGGGACTTCCCTCTACAATGAGCAGTTCTTC | CASSSEGTSLYNEQFF
TRBJ2-5 | TRBD2 | TRBV10-3 | NA | TGTGCCGCTGGGCGGGGGTCAGGAGAGACCCAGTACTTC | CAAGRGSGETQYF
TRBJ1-1 | NA | TRBV6-2/TRBV6-3 | NA | TGTGCCAGCAGCCTAATATTGAACACTGAAGCTTTCTTT | CASSLILNTEAFF
TRBJ1-6 | NA | TRBV4-1 | once | TGCGCCAGCAGCCCCGAATCGACAGTTTCTAATTCACCCCTCCACTTT | CASSPESTVSNSPLHF
TRBJ2-7 | TRBD2 | TRBV19 | NA | TGTGCCAGTAAGAGGGAGGGCCTAGACGAGCAGTACTTC | CASKREGLDEQYF
TRBJ1-5 | NA | TRBV28 | NA | TGTGCCAGCAGCTCCCCCAATCAGCCCCAGCATTTT | CASSSPNQPQHF
TRBJ2-3 | NA | TRBV6-6 | NA | TGTGCCAGCAGTTACGTGGGGGGTAGGTCAGATACGCAGTATTTT | CASSYVGGRSDTQYF
TRBJ2-7 | NA | TRBV6-2/TRBV6-3 | NA | TGTGCCAGCACCCCAGGGCAGGGTGTAAAGCAGTACTTC | CASTPGQGVKQYF
TRBJ2-1 | NA | TRBV19 | few | TGTGCCAGTAGTCAAGGACTCCCCCGGGAGCAGTTCTTC | CASSQGLPREQFF
TRBJ2-7 | NA | TRBV27 | NA | TGTGCCAGCAGTTCGAGAGGGCAGTACCCCTACGAGCAGTACTTC | CASSSRGQYPYEQYF
TRBJ2-1 | TRBD2 | TRBV25-1 | NA | TGTGCCAGCAGTGAATACAGCGGGAGTTGGGATGAGCAGTTCTTC | CASSEYSGSWDEQFF
TRBJ2-7 | NA | TRBV7-2 | NA | TGTGCCAGCAGCTTAGTTCTAGCAGGCGAGCAGTACTTC | CASSLVLAGEQYF
TRBJ1-1 | NA | TRBV14 | NA | TGTGCCAGCAGAGCGGGTGCCTGGGCGGTGAACACTGAAGCTTTCTTT | CASRAGAWAVNTEAFF
TRBJ2-7 | NA | TRBV27 | NA | TGTGCCAGCAGTTTATCGGGTAGCCACGAGCAGTACTTC | CASSLSGSHEQYF
TRBJ1-2 | NA | TRBV5-6 | few | TGTGCCAGCAGCTTGGAGACAGGCTATAACTATGGCTACACCTTC | CASSLETGYNYGYTF
TRBJ2-7 | TRBD1 | TRBV5-1 | NA | TGCGCCAGCAGCTTGAGGGACAGGGGTTTCTACGAGCAGTACTTC | CASSLRDRGFYEQYF
TRBJ1-3 | NA | TRBV9 | NA | TGTGCCAGCAGCGTTCACATCGACTCTGGAAACACCATATATTTT | CASSVHIDSGNTIYF
TRBJ2-3 | TRBD1 | TRBV30 | NA | TGTGCCTGGAGTACCCAGGGGGCCAAAGATACGCAGTATTTT | CAWSTQGAKDTQYF
TRBJ2-7 | TRBD1 | TRBV4-1 | NA | TGCGCCAGCAGCCAAGTCGGACAGGGGGCGCATGAGCAGTACTTC | CASSQVGQGAHEQYF
TRBJ2-1 | NA | TRBV12-1 | NA | TGTGCCAGCAGCTGCGTCCCGGGACATGGACTAGCGGGATTAGGTGAGCAGTTCTTC | CASSCVPGHGLAGLGEQFF
TRBJ1-2 | TRBD1 | TRBV27 | NA | TGTGCCAGCAGCGGGACAGGGGGTGCCTATGGCTACACCTTC | CASSGTGGAYGYTF
TRBJ2-3 | NA | TRBV7-8 | NA | TGTGCCAGCAGCCGTCCCCTAGATACGCAGTATTTT | CASSRPLDTQYF
TRBJ2-5 | NA | TRBV29-1 | NA | TGCAGCGTTGAAGACCTCATCATAGGAGGTCGGAGACAAGAGACCCAGTACTTC | CSVEDLIIGGRRQETQYF
TRBJ1-1 | NA | TRBV29-1 | once | TGCAGCGCGCAGAACACTGAAGCTTTCTTT | CSAQNTEAFF
TRBJ2-4 | NA | TRBV6-1 | NA | TGTGCCAGCAGTGAAGACAGGGTGGCCAAAAACATTCAGTACTTC | CASSEDRVAKNIQYF
TRBJ2-7 | TRBD2 | TRBV7-8 | few | TGTGCCAGCAGCATTAGCGGGACCACCCTGGAGCAGTACTTC | CASSISGTTLEQYF
TRBJ2-2 | NA | TRBV3-1/TRBV3-2 | NA | TGTGCCAGCAGCCAGGGGCCCCTTGTGGCCGGGGAGCTGTTTTTT | CASSQGPLVAGELFF
TRBJ1-1 | NA | TRBV18 | NA | TGTGCCAGCACTCGGACAGAGAACACTGAAGCTTTCTTT | CASTRTENTEAFF
TRBJ2-6 | NA | TRBV27 | NA | TGTGCCAGCAGGCCATCAGGGGCTGGGGCCAACGTCCTGACTTTC | CASRPSGAGANVLTF
TRBJ2-7 | TRBD2 | TRBV2 | few | TGTGCCAGCAGCCCGGGTCTAGCGGGAGAGCAGTACTTC | CASSPGLAGEQYF
TRBJ2-1 | TRBD2 | TRBV7-2 | NA | TGTGCCAGCAGCCGTACTCAGGGACTAGCGGACCCACTCAATGAGCAGTTCTTC | CASSRTQGLADPLNEQFF
TRBJ2-3 | TRBD2 | TRBV19 | NA | TGTGCCAGTACCCCCGGATCGGGGGGACCAGATACGCAGTATTTT | CASTPGSGGPDTQYF
TRBJ2-6 | NA | TRBV7-2 | NA | TGTGCCAGCAGCTTAGCGGCGGGATCTGGGGCCAACGTCCTGACTTTC | CASSLAAGSGANVLTF
TRBJ2-3 | NA | TRBV6-4 | NA | TGTGCCAGCAGTGACAGGCCGAGGGATACGCAGTATTTT | CASSDRPRDTQYF